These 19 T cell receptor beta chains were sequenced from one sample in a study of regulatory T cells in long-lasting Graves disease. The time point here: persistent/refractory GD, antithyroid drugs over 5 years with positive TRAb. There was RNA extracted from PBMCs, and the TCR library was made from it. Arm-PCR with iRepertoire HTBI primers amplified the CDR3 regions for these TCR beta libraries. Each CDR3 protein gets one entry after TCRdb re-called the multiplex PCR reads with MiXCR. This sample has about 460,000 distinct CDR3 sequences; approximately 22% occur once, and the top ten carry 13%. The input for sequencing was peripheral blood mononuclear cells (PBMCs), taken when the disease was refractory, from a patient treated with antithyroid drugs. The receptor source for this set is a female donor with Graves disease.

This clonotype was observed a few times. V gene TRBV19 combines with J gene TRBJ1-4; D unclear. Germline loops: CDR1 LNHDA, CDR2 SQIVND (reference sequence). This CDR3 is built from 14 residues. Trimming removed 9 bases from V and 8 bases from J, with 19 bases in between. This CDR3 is CASRSEPSEEKLFF. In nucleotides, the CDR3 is TGTGCCAGCAGATCCGAGCCATCAGAGGAAAAACTGTTTTTT.

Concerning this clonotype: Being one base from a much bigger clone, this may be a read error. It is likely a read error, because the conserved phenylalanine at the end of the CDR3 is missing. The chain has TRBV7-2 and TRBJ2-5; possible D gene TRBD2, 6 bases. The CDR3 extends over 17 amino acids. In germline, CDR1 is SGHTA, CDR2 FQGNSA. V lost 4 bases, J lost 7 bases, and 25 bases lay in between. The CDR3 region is CASSSLPAGLSHSTQYS. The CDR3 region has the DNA TGTGCCAGCAGCTCGCTGCCGGCGGGACTTTCACATTCGACCCAGTACTCC.

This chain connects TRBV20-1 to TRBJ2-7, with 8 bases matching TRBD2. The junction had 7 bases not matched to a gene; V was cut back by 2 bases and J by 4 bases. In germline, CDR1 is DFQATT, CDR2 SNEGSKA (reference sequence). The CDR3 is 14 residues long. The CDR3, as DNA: TGCAGTGCTAGAAACCCGGGGGGGACTTACGAGCAGTACTTC. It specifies CSARNPGGTYEQYF.

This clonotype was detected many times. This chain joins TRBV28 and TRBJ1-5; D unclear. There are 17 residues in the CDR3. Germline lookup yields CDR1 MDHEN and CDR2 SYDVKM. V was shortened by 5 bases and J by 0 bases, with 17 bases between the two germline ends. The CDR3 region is CASSPAGEKYSNQPQHF. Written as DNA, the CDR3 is TGTGCCAGCAGTCCCGCTGGGGAGAAATATAGCAATCAGCCCCAGCATTTT.

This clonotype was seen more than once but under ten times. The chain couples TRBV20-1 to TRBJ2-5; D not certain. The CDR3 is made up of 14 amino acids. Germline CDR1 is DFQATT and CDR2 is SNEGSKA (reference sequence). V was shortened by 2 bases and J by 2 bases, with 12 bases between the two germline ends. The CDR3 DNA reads TGCAGTGCTAGATGGGCATTTGTGCAAGAGACCCAGTACTTC. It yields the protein CSARWAFVQETQYF.

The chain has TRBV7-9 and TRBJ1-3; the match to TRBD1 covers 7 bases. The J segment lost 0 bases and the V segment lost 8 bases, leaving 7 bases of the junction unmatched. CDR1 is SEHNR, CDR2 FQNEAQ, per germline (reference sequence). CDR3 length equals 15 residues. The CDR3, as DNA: TGTGCCAGCGGCCGGGGACAGTACTCTGGAAACACCATATATTTT. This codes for CASGRGQYSGNTIYF.

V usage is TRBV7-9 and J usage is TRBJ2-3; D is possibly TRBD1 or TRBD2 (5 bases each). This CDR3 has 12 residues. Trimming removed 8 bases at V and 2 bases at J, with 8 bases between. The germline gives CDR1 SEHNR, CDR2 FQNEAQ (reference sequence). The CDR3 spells CASGTSTDTQYF. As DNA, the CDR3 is TGTGCCAGCGGGACCTCCACAGATACGCAGTATTTT. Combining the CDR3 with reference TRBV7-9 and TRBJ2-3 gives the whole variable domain DTGVSQNPRHKITKRGQNVTFRCDPISEHNRLYWYRQTLGQGPEFLTYFQNEAQLEKSRLLSDRFSAERPKGSFSTLEIQRTEQGDSAMYLCASGTSTDTQYFGPGTRLTVL.

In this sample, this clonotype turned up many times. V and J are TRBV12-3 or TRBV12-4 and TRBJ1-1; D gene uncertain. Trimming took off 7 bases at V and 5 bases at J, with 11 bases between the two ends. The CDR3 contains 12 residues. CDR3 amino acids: CASTQAGTEAFF. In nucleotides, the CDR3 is TGTGCCAGCACTCAGGCCGGGACTGAAGCTTTCTTT.

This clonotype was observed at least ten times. The CDR3 DNA is TGTGCCAGTAGTATTGAGGGCGCCAAGGGGTACGAGCAGTACTTC. Residues: CASSIEGAKGYEQYF. This chain uses TRBV19 with TRBJ2-7; D may be TRBD1 or TRBD2 (5 bases each). With 3 bases removed from V and 4 bases from J, the gap between germline ends came to 16 bases. The CDR3 contains 15 residues. CDR1 and CDR2 (germline): LNHDA, SQIVND (reference sequence). Based on the CDR3 plus reference TRBV19 and TRBJ2-7, the full variable domain is DGGITQSPKYLFRKEGQNVTLSCEQNLNHDAMYWYRQDPGQGLRLIYYSQIVNDFQKGDIAEGYSVSREKKESFPLTVTSAQKNPTAFYLCASSIEGAKGYEQYFGPGTRLTVT.

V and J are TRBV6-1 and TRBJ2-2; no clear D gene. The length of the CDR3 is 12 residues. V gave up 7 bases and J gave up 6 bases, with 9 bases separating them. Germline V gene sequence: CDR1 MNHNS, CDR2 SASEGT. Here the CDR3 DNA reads TGTGCCAGCAAGGGTAACTCCGGGGAGCTGTTTTTT. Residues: CASKGNSGELFF.

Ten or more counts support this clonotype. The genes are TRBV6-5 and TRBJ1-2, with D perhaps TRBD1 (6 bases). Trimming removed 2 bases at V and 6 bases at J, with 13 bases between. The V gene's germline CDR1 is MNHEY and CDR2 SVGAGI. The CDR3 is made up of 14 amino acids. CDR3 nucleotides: TGTGCCAGCAGTTACCGGACAGCGTCCCATGGCTACACCTTC. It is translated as CASSYRTASHGYTF.

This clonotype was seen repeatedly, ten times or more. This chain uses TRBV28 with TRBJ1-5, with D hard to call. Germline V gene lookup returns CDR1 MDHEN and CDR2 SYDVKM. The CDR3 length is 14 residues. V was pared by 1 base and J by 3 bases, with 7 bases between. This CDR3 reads CASSLSPPNQPQHF. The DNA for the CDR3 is TGTGCCAGCAGTTTATCGCCGCCCAATCAGCCCCAGCATTTT.

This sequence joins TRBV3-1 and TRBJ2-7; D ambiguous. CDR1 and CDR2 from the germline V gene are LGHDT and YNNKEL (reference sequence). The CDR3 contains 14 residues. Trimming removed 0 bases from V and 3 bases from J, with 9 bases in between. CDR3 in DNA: TGTGCCAGCAGCCAAGATACACAAAACTACGAGCAGTACTTC. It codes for CASSQDTQNYEQYF.

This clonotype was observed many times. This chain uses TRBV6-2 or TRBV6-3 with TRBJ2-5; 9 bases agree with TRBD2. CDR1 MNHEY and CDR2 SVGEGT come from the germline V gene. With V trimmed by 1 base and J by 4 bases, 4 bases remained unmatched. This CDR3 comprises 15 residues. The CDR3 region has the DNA TGTGCCAGCAGTTACTATGGGACTAGCAGAGAGACCCAGTACTTC. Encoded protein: CASSYYGTSRETQYF.

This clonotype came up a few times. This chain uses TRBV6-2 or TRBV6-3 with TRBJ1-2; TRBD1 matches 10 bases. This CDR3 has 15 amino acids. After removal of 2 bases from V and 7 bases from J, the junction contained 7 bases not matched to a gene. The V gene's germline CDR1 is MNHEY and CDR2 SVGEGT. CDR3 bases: TGTGCCAGCAGTTACGCCGAAGGACAGGGGGGTGGCTACACCTTC. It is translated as CASSYAEGQGGGYTF.

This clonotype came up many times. CDR3 DNA sequence: TGTGCCAGCAGCTTCGGACAGGGGACTCAAGAGACCCAGTACTTC. Protein product: CASSFGQGTQETQYF. The chain uses TRBV13 and TRBJ2-5, with TRBD1 matching 9 bases. Germline lookup yields CDR1 PRHDT and CDR2 FYEKMQ (reference sequence). V trimming: 3 bases; J trimming: 2 bases; junction bases outside the gene matches: 4. CDR3 length equals 15 residues.

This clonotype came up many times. CDR3 nucleotide sequence: TGTGCCAGCAGTATCCGGACAGGTTACGAGCAGTACTTC. This gives the protein CASSIRTGYEQYF. The chain couples TRBV12-3 or TRBV12-4 to TRBJ2-7; the match to TRBD1 covers 7 bases. V gave up 5 bases and J gave up 4 bases; unmatched junction bases: 5. The CDR3 spans 13 residues.

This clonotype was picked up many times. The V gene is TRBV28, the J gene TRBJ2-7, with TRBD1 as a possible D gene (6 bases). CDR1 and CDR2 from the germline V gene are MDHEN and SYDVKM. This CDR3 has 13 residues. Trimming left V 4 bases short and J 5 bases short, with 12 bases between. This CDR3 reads CASSSGQGDEQYF. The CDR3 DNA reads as TGTGCCAGCAGTTCGGGACAAGGAGACGAGCAGTACTTC.

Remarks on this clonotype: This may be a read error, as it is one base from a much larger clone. Here the CDR3 reads CASSPRAKDGYTF. CDR3 DNA: TGTGCCAGCAGCCCCCGGGCGAAAGATGGCTACACCTTC. The rearrangement uses TRBV7-3 and TRBJ1-2, with D unresolved. The V gene's germline CDR1 is SGHTA and CDR2 FQGTGA. The CDR3 runs to 13 residues. Trimming removed 5 bases from V and 6 bases from J, with 13 bases in between.